These T cell receptor beta chains were read from a single sample in a study of T cell responses to AZD1222 COVID-19 vaccine. The data were produced by immunoSEQ multiplex PCR, yet TCRdb's version contains in-frame clones alone and is incomplete. The sample contains about 120,000 clones, approximately 91% of which appear only once. This specimen consisted of peripheral blood, obtained 28 days after the second AZD1222 dose. These receptors were taken from an adult who received the AZD1222 COVID-19 vaccine. The CDR3 runs from the conserved cysteine through the conserved F or W. The D gene is left open where the match is weak. The listing skips clone size in some rows; elsewhere it reads once, few, many or a size class.

v_gene	j_gene	d_gene	abundance	CDR3nt	CDR3aa
TRBV10-3	TRBJ1-4	.	.	TGTGCCATCAGAGGAGGGGGGGCTGGCGGTGAAAAACTGTTTTTT	CAIRGGGAGGEKLFF
TRBV27	TRBJ2-6	TRBD1	.	TGTGCCAGCAGTCCAACCGGACAGGGGGCTCGCTCCAGCTCTGGGGCCAACGTCCTGACTTTC	CASSPTGQGARSSSGANVLTF
TRBV5-1	TRBJ2-7	.	.	TGCGCCAGCAGCCTGACAGCGCTCTCCTACGAGCAGTACTTC	CASSLTALSYEQYF
TRBV19	TRBJ1-3	TRBD1	.	TGTGCCAGTAGTATGTGGACAGGGTCTGGAAACACCATATATTTT	CASSMWTGSGNTIYF
TRBV19	TRBJ2-3	.	.	TGTGCCAGTAGTATAGTCCCAGGGAACCCCGCAGATACGCAGTATTTT	CASSIVPGNPADTQYF
TRBV2	TRBJ2-1	.	few	TGTGCCAGCAGTGGATCCCTACCCGCCTACAATGAGCAGTTCTTC	CASSGSLPAYNEQFF
TRBV7-9	TRBJ2-5	TRBD1	.	TGTGCCAGCAGCGACGACAGGGGGCAAGAGACCCAGTACTTC	CASSDDRGQETQYF
TRBV30	TRBJ1-5	TRBD1	.	TGTGCCTGGAGTGGCGGACAGGTGGGTCATCAGCCCCAGCATTTT	CAWSGGQVGHQPQHF
TRBV3-1/TRBV3-2	TRBJ2-7	.	.	TGTGCCAGCAGCCAAGCGCGTGGACAGCTTCGCGAGCAGTACTTC	CASSQARGQLREQYF
TRBV28	TRBJ1-2	.	.	TGTGCCAGCAGTCTACAGGGACTCGCCTATGGCTACACCTTC	CASSLQGLAYGYTF
TRBV27	TRBJ2-1	.	few	TGTGCCAGCAGTTTATCCTTTATTAGCTCCTACAATGAGCAGTTCTTC	CASSLSFISSYNEQFF
TRBV7-9	TRBJ2-6	.	.	TGTGCCAGCAGCTTCCCCTCTGGGGCCAACGTCCTGACTTTC	CASSFPSGANVLTF
TRBV3-1/TRBV3-2	TRBJ1-1	.	.	TGTGCCAGCAGCCAAGGAGCAGGGTGGGGGAACACTGAAGCTTTCTTT	CASSQGAGWGNTEAFF
TRBV12-3/TRBV12-4	TRBJ2-7	.	.	TGTGCCAGCAGCCTGTTGGCTACCGCCGAGCAGTACTTC	CASSLLATAEQYF
TRBV7-3	TRBJ2-1	.	.	TGTGCCAGCAGCTTAAGGGTGCACAATGAGCAGTTCTTC	CASSLRVHNEQFF
TRBV24-1	TRBJ2-3	.	.	TGTGCCACCAGTGACCAAATGGATACGCAGTATTTT	CATSDQMDTQYF
TRBV7-9	TRBJ1-4	TRBD1	.	TGTGCCAGCTCTCCGGGACAGGGGGCCCTCAGTGAAAAACTGTTTTTT	CASSPGQGALSEKLFF
TRBV19	TRBJ2-6	TRBD2	.	TGTGCCAGTAGTATGCTTAGCGGGAGGGCTTATGGGGCCAACGTCCTGACTTTC	CASSMLSGRAYGANVLTF
TRBV5-1	TRBJ1-1	.	.	TGCGCCAGCAGCCAACAGGGAGGGAGCACTGAAGCTTTCTTT	CASSQQGGSTEAFF
TRBV9	TRBJ1-2	.	.	TGTGCCAGCAGCGGGGAGGGTAACTATGGCTACACCTTC	CASSGEGNYGYTF
TRBV12-5	TRBJ1-2	TRBD1	.	TGTGCTAGTGGTTTGCAAACAGGGGGCGGCTACACCTTC	CASGLQTGGGYTF
TRBV10-3	TRBJ2-3	.	few	TGTGCCATCTGGGACCTAGCAGATACGCAGTATTTT	CAIWDLADTQYF
TRBV6-5	TRBJ1-1	TRBD1	.	TGTGCCAGCAGCCGAGGACAGGGGAGGACTGAAGCTTTCTTT	CASSRGQGRTEAFF
TRBV19	TRBJ2-7	TRBD1	few	TGTGCCAGTAGTATTCGGACCCCGGGACAGGGCTACTACGAGCAGTACTTC	CASSIRTPGQGYYEQYF
TRBV14	TRBJ2-1	.	.	TGTGCCAGCAGCCAAGTGGGATATGAGCAGTTCTTC	CASSQVGYEQFF
TRBV29-1	TRBJ2-3	.	.	TGCAGCGTTGTATCACCCAACAGGGCGCAAGCAGATACGCAGTATTTT	CSVVSPNRAQADTQYF
TRBV5-1	TRBJ1-1	.	.	TGCGCCAGCAGCTCAGGGGAGACTGAAGCTTTCTTT	CASSSGETEAFF
TRBV7-2	TRBJ2-5	TRBD1	.	TGTGCCAGCAGCACCACAGGGGGGCGAGGAACCCAGTACTTC	CASSTTGGRGTQYF
TRBV18	TRBJ1-2	TRBD1	.	TGTGCCAGCTCACCATTGAACCCGGGACAGGGAATCTATGGCTACACCTTC	CASSPLNPGQGIYGYTF
TRBV5-8	TRBJ1-5	TRBD1	.	TGTGCCAGCAGCCTAGGTACAGGGGTCTTGGGCCAGCCCCAGCATTTT	CASSLGTGVLGQPQHF
TRBV4-1	TRBJ2-6	.	.	TGCGCCAGCAGCCCGTGGGGGGAGCTCTCTGGGGCCAACGTCCTGACTTTC	CASSPWGELSGANVLTF
TRBV2	TRBJ1-5	.	once	TGTGCCAGCACCGAACCGGGTCCCAGTCAGCCCCAGCATTTT	CASTEPGPSQPQHF
TRBV20-1	TRBJ1-2	.	once	TGCAGTGCTAGTTTAATCCGGTCGGGTGGCTACACCTTC	CSASLIRSGGYTF
TRBV6-5	TRBJ2-3	.	.	TGTGCCAGCAGTTACTCTTGGCAGACTAGCACAGATACGCAGTATTTT	CASSYSWQTSTDTQYF
TRBV7-8	TRBJ1-1	.	.	TGTGCCAGCAGCCCCCGAAGGGGGGGCGGTGAAGCTTTCTTT	CASSPRRGGGEAFF
TRBV6-1	TRBJ1-2	.	.	TGTGCCAGCAGTGAGGCTAAACCTTCAAATGGATACTGGACGACCTATGGCTACACCTTC	CASSEAKPSNGYWTTYGYTF
TRBV6-5	TRBJ1-5	.	.	TGTGCCAGCAGTTACGGGGGAAATAGCAATCAGCCCCAGCATTTT	CASSYGGNSNQPQHF
TRBV14	TRBJ2-5	.	.	TGTGCCAGCAGCCAATATTCGACAGGCCGAGAGACCCAGTACTTC	CASSQYSTGRETQYF
TRBV13	TRBJ2-1	TRBD2	.	TGTGCCAGCAGCTTAGTGCGAGGGAGGGCCCACAATGAGCAGTTCTTC	CASSLVRGRAHNEQFF
TRBV5-1	TRBJ1-1	.	.	TGCGCCAGCAGCTTCCGCGAGAACACTGAAGCTTTCTTT	CASSFRENTEAFF
TRBV10-3	TRBJ1-1	.	.	TGTGCCATCAGTGAAACAGGAGGAATGAACACTGAAGCTTTCTTT	CAISETGGMNTEAFF
TRBV28	TRBJ1-2	.	.	TGTGCCAGCAAAGTGGCAGGGTACGGCTACACCTTC	CASKVAGYGYTF
TRBV27	TRBJ1-3	.	.	TGTGCCAGCAGGCGAGGGGGCTCTGGAAACACCATATATTTT	CASRRGGSGNTIYF
TRBV18	TRBJ2-5	.	.	TGTGCCAGCTCACCACCGTCGGCAGGGAAAGAAGAGACCCAGTACTTC	CASSPPSAGKEETQYF
TRBV27	TRBJ2-7	TRBD2	once	TGTGCCGGTCTGGGCGGGAGGCCCCTCTTCTACGAGCAGTACTTC	CAGLGGRPLFYEQYF
TRBV30	TRBJ2-7	.	.	TGTGCCTGGAGTTGGCAGCCTTCCTACGAGCAGTACTTC	CAWSWQPSYEQYF
TRBV6-1	TRBJ1-6	.	.	TGTGCCAGCAGACAGGATACGGACTATAATTCACCCCTCCACTTT	CASRQDTDYNSPLHF
TRBV6-6	TRBJ2-3	.	.	TGTGCCAGCAGCCCCGGTACAGATACGCAGTATTTT	CASSPGTDTQYF
TRBV29-1	TRBJ2-2	TRBD2	.	TGCAGCGTTCAAGCGGGGGGAGGGCTGTTTTTT	CSVQAGGGLFF
TRBV7-9	TRBJ1-1	.	.	TGTGCCAGCAGCCCCCTTAGCAGGGCGAGCACTGAAGCTTTCTTT	CASSPLSRASTEAFF
TRBV6-2/TRBV6-3	TRBJ2-7	.	.	TGTGCCAGCAGCTGGGACTCCTCCTACGAGCAGTACTTC	CASSWDSSYEQYF
TRBV5-6	TRBJ2-1	TRBD2	.	TGTGCCAGCAGCCCGGGACTAGCGGGAGTCCCGTCCTACAATGAGCAGTTCTTC	CASSPGLAGVPSYNEQFF
TRBV28	TRBJ2-7	.	.	TGTGCCAGCAGTTTACGACAGGTTCGGTACGAGCAGTACTTC	CASSLRQVRYEQYF
TRBV20-1	TRBJ1-5	.	.	TGCAGTGCTAGTGTCTCTGTTGCGAGCAATCAGCCCCAGCATTTT	CSASVSVASNQPQHF
TRBV3-1/TRBV3-2	TRBJ1-1	TRBD1	.	TGTGCCAGCAGCCAAGTAGGGGACAGGGAATGGAAAGCTTTCTTT	CASSQVGDREWKAFF
TRBV24-1	TRBJ2-7	.	once	TGTGCCACCAGTGCACCGGACGGATACGAGCAGTACTTC	CATSAPDGYEQYF
TRBV7-8	TRBJ1-5	TRBD1	.	TGTGCCAGCAGCTGGGACAGGGGTGGGGGCCAGCCCCAGCATTTT	CASSWDRGGGQPQHF
TRBV14	TRBJ2-7	.	.	TGTGCCAGCAGCCAAGGTGCGCTGGGCTACGAGCAGTACTTC	CASSQGALGYEQYF
TRBV5-1	TRBJ1-1	.	.	TGCGCCAGCAGCTTTAACAGGGTAGGAGGGAACACTGAAGCTTTCTTT	CASSFNRVGGNTEAFF